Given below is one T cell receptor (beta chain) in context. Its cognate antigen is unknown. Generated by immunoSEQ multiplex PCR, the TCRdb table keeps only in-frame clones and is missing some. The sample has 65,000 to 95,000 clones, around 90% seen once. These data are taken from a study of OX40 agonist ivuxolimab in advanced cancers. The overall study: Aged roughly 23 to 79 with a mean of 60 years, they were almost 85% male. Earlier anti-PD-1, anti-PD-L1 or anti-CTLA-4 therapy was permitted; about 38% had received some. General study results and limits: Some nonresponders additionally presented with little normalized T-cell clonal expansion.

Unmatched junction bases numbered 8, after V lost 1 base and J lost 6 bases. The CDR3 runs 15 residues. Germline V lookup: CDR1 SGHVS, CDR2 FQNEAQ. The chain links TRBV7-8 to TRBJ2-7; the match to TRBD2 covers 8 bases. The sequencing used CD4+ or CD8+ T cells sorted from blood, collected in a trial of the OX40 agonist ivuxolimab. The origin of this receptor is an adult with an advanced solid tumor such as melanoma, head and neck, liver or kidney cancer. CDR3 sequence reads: CASSLVSLAGLEQYF. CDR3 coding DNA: TGTGCCAGCAGCTTAGTGAGTCTAGCGGGTCTCGAGCAGTACTTC.